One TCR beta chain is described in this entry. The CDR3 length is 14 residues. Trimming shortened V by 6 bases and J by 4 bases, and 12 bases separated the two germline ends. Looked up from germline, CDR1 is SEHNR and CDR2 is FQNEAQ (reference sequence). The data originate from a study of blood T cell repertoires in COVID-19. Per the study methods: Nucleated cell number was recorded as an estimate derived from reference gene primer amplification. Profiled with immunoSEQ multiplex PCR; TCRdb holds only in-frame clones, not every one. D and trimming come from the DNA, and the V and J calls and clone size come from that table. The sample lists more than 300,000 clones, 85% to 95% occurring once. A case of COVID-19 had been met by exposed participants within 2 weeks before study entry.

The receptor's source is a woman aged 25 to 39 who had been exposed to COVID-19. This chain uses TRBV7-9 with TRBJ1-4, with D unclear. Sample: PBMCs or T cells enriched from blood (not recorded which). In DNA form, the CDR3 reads TGTGCCAGCAGGGGGAGGGAGCATAATGAAAAACTGTTTTTT. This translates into CASRGREHNEKLFF.